What follows describes a single TCR beta chain. This entry is derived from a study of CD8 T cells in ankylosing spondylitis. The V gene lost 0 bases and the J gene lost 3 bases, with 2 bases spanning the gap. This CDR3 has 12 amino acids. One entry per CDR3 protein results from TCRdb running MiXCR on the 5' RACE reads. Altogether 210,000 or so distinct CDR3 sequences are present, roughly 8% being singletons, with the ten largest covering 4.8%. The sample taken for sequencing was blood, either unsorted or a sorted T cell fraction (not recorded which). The gene calls are TRBV23-1 and TRBJ2-5; D is unresolved. TRBV23-1 has ORF status, its function being uncertain. This receptor was identified in a female donor with ankylosing spondylitis or in good health (not recorded which). Here the CDR3 DNA reads TGCGCCAGCAGTCAATCAAAAGAGACCCAGTACTTC. Translation gives CASSQSKETQYF.